These T cell receptor beta chains were read from a single sample in a study of cytomegalovirus exposure and HLA in healthy donors. The data were produced by immunoSEQ multiplex PCR, yet TCRdb's version contains in-frame clones alone and is incomplete. The sample lists 150,000 to 160,000 clones, roughly three quarters occurring once. The sequenced sample consisted of PBMCs. These receptors were obtained from a young man in good health and CMV-seropositive. Each CDR3 is given without its conserved first and last residue. Clone size is stated in some rows and not others, as once, few, many or a class when expanded.

v_call	clone_size	j_call	cdr3_aa
TRBV6-6	-	TRBJ1-2	ASSPPGSGGNGYT
TRBV6-5	-	TRBJ2-7	ASTRNTGTSYEQY
TRBV7-2	-	TRBJ2-3	ASSYGFGNTQY
TRBV4-3	-	TRBJ2-3	ASSQNLAGGTDTQY
TRBV6-4	-	TRBJ2-1	ASSSERGSNEQF
TRBV11-3	-	TRBJ2-2	ASSLVQGVGELF
TRBV5-1	-	TRBJ1-1	ASSQGQRNTEAF
TRBV27	-	TRBJ2-7	ASGPGVARQY
TRBV10-1	once	TRBJ2-3	ASSGSVSTDTQY
TRBV30	-	TRBJ1-2	AWGHPAGNGYT
TRBV4-2	-	TRBJ1-2	ASSQGLAGGDYGYT
TRBV5-8	-	TRBJ1-5	ASSLAGQPQH
TRBV14	-	TRBJ2-5	ASSQALRGRGETQY
TRBV19	-	TRBJ1-2	ASSIGQGDYGYT
TRBV13	-	TRBJ2-4	ASSSGQLAKNIQY
TRBV5-1	few	TRBJ2-3	ASTLAGYLHFTDTQY
TRBV10-3	-	TRBJ1-2	AISEEGAQVSNYGYT
TRBV5-4	once	TRBJ2-2	ASSFVSTGELF
TRBV7-9	-	TRBJ1-1	ASSSMTRNTEAF
TRBV29-1	-	TRBJ2-2	SVSLTSGPNTGELF
TRBV5-8	-	TRBJ2-1	ASSRLGQRLSNEQF
TRBV18	-	TRBJ2-1	ASSPWDRGNEQF
TRBV29-1	-	TRBJ1-2	SVEPYGAGNYGYT
TRBV7-2	-	TRBJ1-4	ASSPREEKLF
TRBV7-3	-	TRBJ2-1	ASSLPGTSGRNEQF
TRBV30	-	TRBJ2-5	ATGSGQETQY
TRBV4-3	-	TRBJ1-1	ASSQGPTGNTEAF
TRBV11-2	-	TRBJ2-7	ASTHSQGNYEQY
TRBV29-1	-	TRBJ2-1	SVALAPSSYNEQF
TRBV7-8	few	TRBJ2-2	ASSPRLAGGGGELF
TRBV7-9	-	TRBJ1-4	AFRRATNEKLF
TRBV7-9	-	TRBJ1-1	ASSLGDSMNTEAF
TRBV10-1	-	TRBJ2-7	ASSDTGSTRSYEQY
TRBV19	-	TRBJ2-1	ASSATGTSGSSEQF
TRBV7-2	-	TRBJ2-2	ASSPLPSGGAGGELF
TRBV7-2	-	TRBJ2-5	ASSSTGTQY
TRBV6-1	-	TRBJ2-7	ASSEAITGTGGREQY
TRBV6-5	once	TRBJ2-5	ASSSEVGGGQETQY
TRBV9	-	TRBJ2-3	ASSLGLAGTDTQY
TRBV4-3	-	TRBJ2-6	ASSQGGRERSSGANVLT
TRBV7-9	-	TRBJ1-5	ASSQIDREPQH
TRBV2	-	TRBJ2-2	ASSPDRGFAGELF
TRBV7-9	-	TRBJ2-2	ASSFGADHTGELF
TRBV21-1	-	TRBJ1-4	ASSRGGEKLF
TRBV28	-	TRBJ2-2	ASSPDPGTGELF
TRBV10-2	-	TRBJ1-1	ATTGRAGVNTEAF
TRBV6-5	-	TRBJ2-2	ASSAQGNTGELF